Given below is one T cell receptor beta chain in context. Its antigen is unknown. TCRdb used MiXCR to reprocess the 5' RACE reads, holding one entry per CDR3 protein. The sample lists over 45,000 distinct CDR3 sequences; about 27% were seen once. The entry originates in a study of T-cell memory formation after mild COVID-19. General study points: Contracting clones from day 15 to 85 had balanced CD4/CD8; later expanders favoured CD4+.

The sample was PBMCs or a T cell subset sorted from them (not recorded which). The source is a young man who had mild COVID-19 (a few samples of this study predate the infection). Cell type and time point are not known.

The CDR3 sequence is CAIWGDSLNYGYTF. The CDR3 DNA sequence: TGTGCCATCTGGGGGGACAGTCTCAACTATGGCTACACCTTC. The chain is built from TRBV10-3 and TRBJ1-2; 7 bases are a match to TRBD1. The junction had 8 bases not matched to a gene; V was cut back by 8 bases and J by 2 bases. CDR3 length: 14 residues. Germline V gene sequence: CDR1 ENHRY, CDR2 SYGVKD.